Presented here are 9 T cell receptor beta chains from one specimen sequenced in a study of T-cell reconstitution after alpha-beta-depleted transplantation in children. The library targeted TCRbeta and was prepared with unique molecular identifiers. TCRdb reanalysed the PCR reads using MiXCR and keeps one entry per CDR3 protein. The table includes some 550,000 distinct CDR3 sequences, about 18% detected once. Here the sequenced sample was PBMCs from the stem cell graft donor, taken from the stem cell graft. The receptors were gathered from a human donor who donated a stem cell graft to a child with acute lymphoblastic leukemia.

The chain is built from TRBV5-1 and TRBJ2-1, with 11 bases aligning to TRBD1. Germline V gives CDR1 SGHRS, CDR2 YFSETQ. This CDR3 region has 14 residues. J lost 8 bases, V lost 2 bases, and 3 bases had no gene match. The CDR3 loop reads CASSFRTGGYEQFF. CDR3 DNA sequence: TGCGCCAGCAGCTTTCGGACAGGGGGCTATGAGCAGTTCTTC.

The chain combines TRBV19 with TRBJ2-5; D is perhaps TRBD2 (5 bases). Germline CDR1 LNHDA, CDR2 SQIVND (reference sequence). V lost 10 bases and J lost 2, with 17 bases in between. The CDR3 totals 14 residues. The CDR3 DNA sequence: TGTGCCACTAGCCCACGTGGGCAGCAAGAGACCCAGTACTTC. This gives the protein CATSPRGQQETQYF.

This clonotype was found a few times. The chain has TRBV5-1 and TRBJ1-1; possibly TRBD1 for D (5 bases). The length of the CDR3 is 13 residues. Germline V gene lookup returns CDR1 SGHRS and CDR2 YFSETQ. Between the trimmed V and J ends, which lost 3 bases and 7 bases, there was a span of 13 bases. The CDR3 here is CASSWGDGGEAFF. The CDR3, as DNA: TGCGCCAGCAGCTGGGGTGACGGGGGTGAAGCTTTCTTT.

In regard to this clonotype: One end of the junction varies from germline; a read error may be responsible. The chain recombines TRBV7-3 with TRBJ2-1; D gene uncertain. Germline assignment: CDR1 SGHTA and CDR2 FQGTGA. The CDR3 has 17 residues. The DNA for the CDR3 is TGTGCCAGCAGCCATCCGGGCCCCCCGAGCTCCTACAATGACCAGTTCTTC. Protein: CASSHPGPPSSYNDQFF.

This clonotype came up a few times. Relative to the germline gene, one junction end is altered; a read error may explain this. This rearrangement joins TRBV27 to TRBJ2-6, with D perhaps being TRBD1 or TRBD2 (6 bases each). The CDR3 consists of 14 residues. The germline CDR1 and CDR2 sequences are MNHEY and SMNVEV (reference sequence). CDR3: CASRETGGGNVLTF. The CDR3 DNA is TGTGCCAGCAGGGAGACAGGAGGGGGCAACGTCCTGACTTTC.

This chain joins TRBV5-1 and TRBJ2-6; D gene ambiguous. The CDR3 runs to 19 residues. V lost 2 bases and J 0 bases, leaving 18 bases between the germline ends. Germline values: CDR1 SGHRS, CDR2 YFSETQ. This CDR3 is CASSLERGGRSSGANVLTF. CDR3 nucleotide sequence: TGCGCCAGCAGCTTAGAACGAGGCGGTCGGAGCTCTGGGGCCAACGTCCTGACTTTC. Drawing the rest from reference TRBV5-1 and TRBJ2-6, the complete variable domain is KAGVTQTPRYLIKTRGQQVTLSCSPISGHRSVSWYQQTPGQGLQFLFEYFSETQRNKGNFPGRFSGRQFSNSRSEMNVSTLELGDSALYLCASSLERGGRSSGANVLTFGAGSRLTVL.

The chain carries TRBV20-1 and TRBJ1-1; unclear D gene. This CDR3 has 11 residues. V was shortened by 5 bases and J by 4 bases, with 8 bases between the two germline ends. From germline, CDR1 is DFQATT and CDR2 SNEGSKA (reference sequence). CDR3: CSAPSLTEAFF. CDR3 sequence (DNA): TGCAGTGCTCCCAGCCTCACTGAAGCTTTCTTT.

This chain joins TRBV9 and TRBJ1-1; TRBD1 might be the D (5 bases). V lost 3 bases and J lost 0, with 15 bases in between. The CDR3 has 16 amino acids. Germline assignment: CDR1 SGDLS and CDR2 YYNGEE. The DNA of the CDR3 is TGTGCCAGCAGCGAAAACCCCGGACAAGTGAACACTGAAGCTTTCTTT. Its translation is CASSENPGQVNTEAFF.

The V gene is TRBV9, the J gene TRBJ1-3, with D hard to call. This CDR3 spans 15 amino acids. The germline V gene has CDR1 SGDLS and CDR2 YYNGEE. The V end lost 4 bases, the J end lost 1 base, and 12 bases lay between the germline ends. In nucleotides, the CDR3 is TGTGCCAGCAGCCTCAGTGGGAATTCTGGAAACACCATATATTTT. Amino acid sequence: CASSLSGNSGNTIYF.